Following are 18 T cell receptor beta chains from one sample sequenced in a study of blood T cell repertoires in COVID-19. Generated by immunoSEQ multiplex PCR, the TCRdb table keeps only in-frame clones and is missing some. The data hold about 490,000 clones, with approximately 83% observed a single time. The sample comprised peripheral blood. The receptors were sampled from a human donor in a cohort sampled during active COVID-19.

The chain links TRBV15 to TRBJ2-7, with unresolved D. This CDR3 has 15 residues. The V gene lost 0 bases and the J gene lost 1 base, with 10 bases spanning the gap. CDR1 and CDR2 (germline): LNHNV, YYDKDF (reference sequence). The chain's CDR3 is CATSRDVAYSYEQYF. CDR3 nucleotides: TGTGCCACCAGCAGAGATGTTGCGTATTCCTACGAGCAGTACTTC.

The chain joins TRBV5-1 to TRBJ1-2; D is possibly TRBD1 (6 bases). V was shortened by 7 bases and J by 0 bases, with 19 bases between the two germline ends. The germline CDR1 and CDR2 sequences are SGHRS and YFSETQ. The CDR3 is 16 amino acids. The CDR3 DNA is TGCGCCAGCGGGACGGACAGCCCAACGTCTAACTATGGCTACACCTTC. It encodes CASGTDSPTSNYGYTF.

The chain employs TRBV27 and TRBJ2-3, with TRBD2 identical over 12 bases. Germline V gives CDR1 MNHEY, CDR2 SMNVEV (reference sequence). V shed 5 bases, J shed 7 bases, and the junction held 7 bases outside the gene matches. The CDR3 consists of 15 residues. CDR3 nucleotide sequence: TGTGCCAGCAGTCCGACTAGCGGGAGTCGACATACGCAGTATTTT. Translating gives CASSPTSGSRHTQYF.

The chain recombines TRBV5-6 with TRBJ1-5, with a weak D call TRBD1 (5 bases). The CDR3 has 13 residues. V was trimmed by 1 base and J by 9 bases, leaving 11 bases between them. Germline CDR1 SGHDT, CDR2 YYEEEE. CDR3 DNA: TGTGCCAGCAGCTTGCGGGTCCAGGGGCCCCAGCATTTT. This gives the protein CASSLRVQGPQHF. The full variable domain, completed using reference TRBV5-6 and TRBJ1-5, is DAGVTQSPTHLIKTRGQQVTLRCSPKSGHDTVSWYQQALGQGPQFIFQYYEEEERQRGNFPDRFSGHQFPNYSSELNVNALLLGDSALYLCASSLRVQGPQHFGDGTRLSIL.

V and J are TRBV15 and TRBJ1-5, with a weak D call TRBD1 (5 bases). V lost 3 bases, J lost 5 bases, and 14 bases lay in between. In germline, CDR1 is LNHNV, CDR2 YYDKDF (reference sequence). The CDR3 has 15 residues. In DNA form, the CDR3 reads TGTGCCACCAGCAGGTCAGGGTCCGTTCATCAGCCCCAGCATTTT. This codes for CATSRSGSVHQPQHF.

This chain links TRBV28 with TRBJ2-1; the D is unclear. Germline V gene data show CDR1 as MDHEN and CDR2 as SYDVKM. This CDR3 comprises 15 residues. V lost 7 bases and J lost 1, with 14 bases in between. The CDR3 nucleotides read TGTGCCAGCATGTCGGTTACGATATCCTACAATGAGCAGTTCTTC. Encoded protein: CASMSVTISYNEQFF.

This sequence joins TRBV6-5 and TRBJ1-5; tentatively, D is TRBD1 (5 bases). The V and J ends lost 0 bases and 6 bases respectively, with 9 bases between them. The CDR3 covers 14 residues. The germline gives CDR1 MNHEY, CDR2 SVGAGI. The CDR3 DNA is TGTGCCAGCAGTTACTCGGGTACAGGTCAGCCCCAGCATTTT. Translated, it gives CASSYSGTGQPQHF.

The chain couples TRBV24-1 to TRBJ1-1; TRBD1 might be the D (6 bases). This CDR3 has 16 amino acids. Trimming pared 4 bases from V and 0 bases from J, leaving 14 bases between. From germline, CDR1 is KGHDR and CDR2 SFDVKD. CDR3 amino acids: CATSEKQGRVNTEAFF. CDR3 nucleotide sequence: TGTGCCACCAGTGAAAAACAGGGCAGGGTGAACACTGAAGCTTTCTTT.

The V and J genes are TRBV28 and TRBJ2-5, with 9 nucleotides matching TRBD1. V shed 3 bases and J 0 bases; nucleotides not matched to a gene: 5. This CDR3 contains 16 residues. Germline V gene lookup returns CDR1 MDHEN and CDR2 SYDVKM. DNA of the CDR3: TGTGCCAGCAGTTTTCCCCGGACAGGGGACCAAGAGACCCAGTACTTC. Translated, it gives CASSFPRTGDQETQYF.

This sequence joins TRBV7-3 and TRBJ2-3; perhaps TRBD1 as D (6 bases). This CDR3 comprises 18 residues. The germline gives CDR1 SGHTA, CDR2 FQGTGA. V was cut by 0 bases and J by 0 bases, with 16 bases left in between. The CDR3 protein is CASSLTARGGRSTDTQYF. The CDR3, as DNA: TGTGCCAGCAGCTTAACCGCCAGGGGCGGGCGAAGCACAGATACGCAGTATTTT.

The chain links TRBV11-3 to TRBJ2-7, with D perhaps TRBD2 (7 bases). Germline CDR1 reads SGHNT; CDR2 reads YENEEA. The V and J ends lost 1 base and 5 bases respectively, with 15 bases between them. CDR3 size: 15 residues. The CDR3 DNA reads TGTGCCAGCAGCTTAGGAGGGGGGGGCTTCAACGAGCAGTACTTC. Translated: CASSLGGGGFNEQYF.

V and J are TRBV6-4 and TRBJ1-2, with D tentatively TRBD1 (6 bases). Germline CDR1 MRHNA, CDR2 SNTAGT. The CDR3 is 14 residues long. V was cut by 6 bases and J by 5 bases, with 16 bases left in between. The DNA of the CDR3 is TGTGCCAGCAGGACCTCGGGACAACCTTATGGCTACACCTTC. Its protein product is CASRTSGQPYGYTF.

The chain recombines TRBV5-1 with TRBJ2-5; 11 bases align to TRBD1. The length of the CDR3 is 15 residues. Trimming at V came to 2 bases and at J to 3 bases, leaving 3 bases not matched to a gene. Germline CDR1 and CDR2: SGHRS and YFSETQ. CDR3 sequence (DNA): TGCGCCAGCAGCTTAACGGGACAGGGGGAAGAGACCCAGTACTTC. As protein: CASSLTGQGEETQYF.

The gene calls are TRBV6-1 and TRBJ1-5; D uncertain. The CDR3 spans 14 residues. The V end lost 1 base, the J end lost 4 bases, and 8 bases lay between the germline ends. Per germline, CDR1 MNHNS and CDR2 SASEGT. The CDR3 DNA follows: TGTGCCAGCAGTGAAGGGAGCGGTAATCAGCCCCAGCATTTT. Translating it yields CASSEGSGNQPQHF.

The chain links TRBV18 to TRBJ2-7, with TRBD1 identical over 7 bases. V lost 6 bases and J lost 0; bases outside the gene matches: 2. Germline values: CDR1 KGHSH, CDR2 LQKENI. This CDR3 contains 13 residues. CDR3 protein: CASSTGVSYEQYF. In nucleotides, the CDR3 is TGTGCCAGCTCTACAGGGGTCTCCTACGAGCAGTACTTC.

Only a few counts were recorded for this clone. This chain links TRBV6-5 with TRBJ1-1; 8 positions agree with TRBD1. This CDR3 spans 14 amino acids. Germline V gene lookup returns CDR1 MNHEY and CDR2 SVGAGI. The ends lost 5 bases at V and 5 bases at J; junction bases unmatched: 7. The CDR3 DNA is TGTGCCAGCAGTCTTACCAGGGGGCGGACTGAAGCTTTCTTT. It yields the protein CASSLTRGRTEAFF.

The sample holds a few counts of this clone. V is TRBV27 and J is TRBJ2-1; tentative D call: TRBD2 (6 bases). V shed 4 bases and J shed 4 bases, with 17 bases lying between them. Germline CDR1 reads MNHEY; CDR2 reads SMNVEV (reference sequence). This CDR3 spans 16 amino acids. The CDR3: CASSSGRLGGYNEQFF. In DNA, the CDR3 is TGTGCCAGCAGTTCGGGTCGATTGGGGGGTTACAATGAGCAGTTCTTC.

Concerning this clone itself: This specimen includes other DNA sequences encoding the same CDR3. The chain couples TRBV6-5 to TRBJ1-1; 7 bases are shared with TRBD1. There are 15 residues in the CDR3. Germline V CDR1 and CDR2: MNHEY, SVGAGI. V was pared by 1 base and J by 1 base, with 3 bases of the junction left unmatched. CDR3 sequence reads: CASSYLGQANTEAFF. CDR3 nucleotides: TGTGCCAGCAGTTACTTAGGACAGGCGAACACTGAAGCTTTCTTT.